A selection of T cell receptor beta chains follows, all from one sample in a study of T cells in Graves' hyperthyroidism and ophthalmopathy. MiXCR, run by TCRdb on the multiplex PCR reads, gives a single entry per CDR3 protein. The table includes approximately 600,000 distinct CDR3 sequences, about 14% detected once. The sample consisted of blood. These receptors were collected from a middle-aged woman with Graves' ophthalmopathy. CDR3s include the opening cysteine and the closing phenylalanine or tryptophan. D genes are given only for firm matches. Part of the rows lack a size; the others show once, few, many or a class for expanded clones.

cdr3_length d_call j_call v_call clone_size cdr3_nt cdr3_aa
14 TRBD2 TRBJ2-7 TRBV6-5 many TGTGCCAGCAGTTACGCTAGCGGGAGCTACGAGCAGTACTTC CASSYASGSYEQYF
15 NA TRBJ2-7 TRBV28 many TGTGCCAGCAGTTTAAGCCCCCGCTTGTACTACGAGCAGTACTTC CASSLSPRLYYEQYF
13 NA TRBJ1-1 TRBV7-2 many TGTGCCAGCTGCGACGGAAGGGGGACTGAAGCTTTCTTT CASCDGRGTEAFF
18 NA TRBJ1-2 TRBV28 many TGTGCCAGCACCAAATCCGGGACGGTGAGGGGTATGGAGTATGGCTACACCTTC CASTKSGTVRGMEYGYTF
15 NA TRBJ2-5 TRBV4-1 many TGCGCCAGCAGCCAAGACCGGGACACCGGAAAGTCCCAGTACTTC CASSQDRDTGKSQYF
14 TRBD1 TRBJ1-2 TRBV20-1 many TGCAGTGCTAGGGACAGGGGGTCTAACTATGGCTACACCTTC CSARDRGSNYGYTF
15 NA TRBJ1-1 TRBV7-9 many TGTGCCAGCAGCTTAAATCCGGCGAGGGGCACTGAAGCTTTCTTT CASSLNPARGTEAFF
14 TRBD2 TRBJ2-7 TRBV27 many TGTGCCAGCACCGTAGGGAGGGGTTCGTACGAGCAGTACTTC CASTVGRGSYEQYF
15 NA TRBJ1-5 TRBV12-3/TRBV12-4 many TGTGCCAGCAGTTTATGGGAGTATAGCAATCAGCCCCAGCATTTT CASSLWEYSNQPQHF
12 NA TRBJ1-5 TRBV20-1 many TGCAGTGCTTCCTCTCAATCATCAACCCAGCATTTT CSASSQSSTQHF
16 TRBD2 TRBJ2-7 TRBV11-2 many TGTGCCAGCAGCTTAGTAGTAGCGGGAGGACCCTACGAGCAGTACTTC CASSLVVAGGPYEQYF
15 NA TRBJ1-5 TRBV28 NA TGTGCCAGCAGTTTATTAAGTTTTAGCAATCAGCCCCAGCATTTT CASSLLSFSNQPQHF
12 TRBD1 TRBJ1-2 TRBV7-2 many TGTGCCAGCAGCAAGGCACAGGGGTCCTACACCTTC CASSKAQGSYTF
17 NA TRBJ2-4 TRBV7-8 NA TGTGCCAGCAGCCTAGACAGGATCAAGAGGGCCAAAAACATTCAGTACTTC CASSLDRIKRAKNIQYF
14 NA TRBJ2-7 TRBV28 many TGTGCCAGCAGCTGGAGACTAATACCCTACGAGCAGTACTTC CASSWRLIPYEQYF
15 NA TRBJ2-2 TRBV9 many TGTGCCAGCAGCGTTGTTGAGCAGATGACCGGGGAGCTGTTTTTT CASSVVEQMTGELFF
14 NA TRBJ1-2 TRBV28 many TGTGCCAGCAGTTTTGGGGCAGGGTTCTATGGCTACACCTTC CASSFGAGFYGYTF
16 TRBD1 TRBJ2-5 TRBV4-1 many TGCGCCAGCAGCCAGGGGACAGGGGCAGGAGTGGGGACCCAGTACTTC CASSQGTGAGVGTQYF
14 NA TRBJ1-2 TRBV28 many TGTGCCAGCAGCGAGCCAGGGTCCCTTTATGGCTACACCTTC CASSEPGSLYGYTF
18 NA TRBJ2-7 TRBV10-2 NA TGTGCCAGCAGCCCAAATAACCGGGACCAATTCGTCGGTTACGAGCAGTACTTC CASSPNNRDQFVGYEQYF
14 NA TRBJ2-3 TRBV28 many TGTGCCAGCAGTCTGTTGCTAGGACTAGATACGCAGTATTTT CASSLLLGLDTQYF
13 TRBD1 TRBJ2-7 TRBV5-1 NA TGCGCCAGCGGACAGGGAATCTCCTACGAGCAGTACTTC CASGQGISYEQYF
14 NA TRBJ2-5 TRBV30 NA TGTGCCTGGAGTGTAGGGGCAGGGGAAGAGACCCAGTACTTC CAWSVGAGEETQYF
15 NA TRBJ1-1 TRBV6-5 many TGTGCCAGCAGTTCCCCTAGGACGGAGAACACTGAAGCTTTCTTT CASSSPRTENTEAFF
10 NA TRBJ2-4 TRBV6-2/TRBV6-3 few TGTGCCAGCGGTCAAAACATTCAGTACTTC CASGQNIQYF
13 NA TRBJ1-1 TRBV30 many TGTGCCTGGAGTGTACGGGCGGACACTGAAGCTTTCTTT CAWSVRADTEAFF
14 NA TRBJ1-3 TRBV11-2 many TGTGCCAGCAGACGTAACAGGGAAGGAAACACCATATATTTT CASRRNREGNTIYF
13 TRBD1 TRBJ1-2 TRBV9 many TGTGCCAGCAGCCCGGGGACAGGGTTCGGCTACACCTTC CASSPGTGFGYTF
14 NA TRBJ1-1 TRBV16 many TGTGCCAGCAGCCAACAGACAGAGAACACTGAAGCTTTCTTT CASSQQTENTEAFF
15 NA TRBJ1-5 TRBV12-3/TRBV12-4 many TGTGCCAGCAGCAAATCAACTGGTATCAAGGTGGCCCAGCATTTT CASSKSTGIKVAQHF
15 NA TRBJ2-5 TRBV6-2/TRBV6-3 NA TGTGCCAGCAGTCGATTTGCCGGGACCGAAGAGACCCAGTACTTC CASSRFAGTEETQYF
12 NA TRBJ2-7 TRBV7-9 many TGTGCCAGCAACAGATACTCCTACGAGCAGTACTTC CASNRYSYEQYF
14 NA TRBJ2-7 TRBV5-1 many TGCGCCAGCACCCTTGGACGGGCCCCGGACGAGCAGTACTTC CASTLGRAPDEQYF
15 NA TRBJ1-1 TRBV28 many TGTGCCAGCAGTTTGCTAGACCGAGGGGACACTGAAGCTTTCTTT CASSLLDRGDTEAFF
14 TRBD2 TRBJ2-7 TRBV3-1 many TGTGCCAGCAGCCAATGGACTAGCGGGAGCGAGCAGTACTTC CASSQWTSGSEQYF
14 NA TRBJ1-1 TRBV28 NA TGTGCCAGCAGTCGCCCATTAGGGGGGGCTGAAGCTTTCTTT CASSRPLGGAEAFF
15 NA TRBJ2-7 TRBV20-1 many TGCAGTGCTAGAGATGTGAGACGGAGCTCCTACGAGCAGTACTTC CSARDVRRSSYEQYF
15 TRBD1 TRBJ1-1 TRBV28 many TGTGCCAGCAGTGATAGTGGGGACAGGAACACTGAAGCTTTCTTT CASSDSGDRNTEAFF
12 NA TRBJ1-5 TRBV28 many TGTGCCAGCAGTTTTCGAAATCAGCCCCAGCATTTT CASSFRNQPQHF
14 NA TRBJ1-6 TRBV30 few TGTGCCTGGAATTATCGGCTGGGCAACTCACCCCTCCACTTT CAWNYRLGNSPLHF
17 TRBD1 TRBJ2-2 TRBV3-1 few TGTGCCAGCAGCCAAGAGCTCTCGGACAGGGCCACCGGGGAGCTGTTTTTT CASSQELSDRATGELFF
14 NA TRBJ1-3 TRBV7-9 NA TGTGCCAGCGCTAACGACCACTCTGGAAACACCATATATTTT CASANDHSGNTIYF
15 NA TRBJ2-7 TRBV9 many TGTGCCAGCAGCGTAGGGGGGATGGGGGTCTACGAGCAGTACTTC CASSVGGMGVYEQYF
15 TRBD1 TRBJ1-2 TRBV5-1 many TGCGCCAGCAGCAGCCTCGGGACAGGGGCCTATGGCTACACCTTC CASSSLGTGAYGYTF